Listed here is a single T cell receptor beta chain. This clonotype was detected a few times. Its antigen is unknown. Base qualities are not at hand, and no much larger clone is one base apart. The CDR3 runs 15 amino acids, cysteine and phenylalanine included. Only the CDR3 region is kept as DNA, spanning 45 bases read in frame from base 1. Based on the germline V gene, the CDR1 and CDR2 sequences are SGDLS and YYNGEE. Deletion took 7 bases off V and 7 bases off J, with a span of 18 bases between the germline ends. This entry belongs to a study of response to subunit inactivated influenza vaccine listed by TCRdb under 2018. Turning to the overall study: Deep quantitative profiling of the T cell receptor repertoire was used in the study to follow responses to a trivalent subunit inactivated influenza vaccine.

Points the paper makes about the study in general: According to the authors, only a limited number of new T cells may be recruited by each seasonal influenza vaccination.

Library creation used RT-PCR. This sample was sequenced with an Illumina HiSeq 2500. TCRdb's own reprocessing of the public reads used fastp at Q25 and MiXCR and kept productive beta chains. Each CDR3 protein appears once, grouped with its most common genes and DNA. Counted in this sample were about 180,000 distinct CDR3 sequences; around 9.2% of them appeared once. Clones ranked in the top ten supply approximately 10% of the sample. Sequences were derived from non-naive T cells sorted from PBMCs, sampled on the day of vaccination. Sample cell subset or site, as interpreted from the label and publication: memory T cell fraction. The V and J genes are TRBV9 and TRBJ1-6; no D gene is confidently identified. This sequence was found in a middle-aged man who received an inactivated influenza vaccine. Donor details come from another sample of the same person, matched by shared clones. The DNA reads as follows: TGTGCCAGCGGCCTCGAAGACGGTCGCAATTCACCCCTCCACTTT. This sequence encodes CASGLEDGRNSPLHF. The reference TRBV9 and TRBJ1-6 proteins fill in what lies around the CDR3, so the full variable domain reads DSGVTQTPKHLITATGQRVTLRCSPRSGDLSVYWYQQSLDQGLQFLIQYYNGEERAKGNILERFSAQQFPDLHSELNLSSLELGDSALYFCASGLEDGRNSPLHFGNGTRLTVT.